This TCR beta chain was sequenced during a study of cytomegalovirus exposure and HLA in healthy donors. Findings and caveats of the study: As was reported, the classifier diagnosed cytomegalovirus status with high specificity and sensitivity. A later analysis found most CMV-associated TCR beta chains apparently HLA-restricted.

With respect to this clone: Its antigen is currently unknown.

The PCR used 60 Vbeta and 13 Jbeta primers. Original data processing: Roughly 11 million shared chains were among the approximately 80 million unique TCR beta chains that a later analysis counted. Assay used: immunoSEQ multiplex PCR; TCRdb lists only in-frame clones, some missing. V, J and clone size were drawn from that table, and D and trimming were deduced from the DNA. Of tens of thousands of clones listed, less than 75% are singletons. Germline values: CDR1 MDHEN, CDR2 SYDVKM. The CDR3 sequence is 16 residues long. The V gene end was trimmed by 3 bases and the J gene end by 4 bases; junction bases not matched to a gene: 2.

Sequenced: PBMCs. This chain links TRBV28 with TRBJ2-3, with TRBD2 identical over 15 bases. The clonotype comes from a man aged 25-45 years in good health and CMV-seronegative. Written as DNA, the CDR3 is TGTGCCAGCAGTTTGGGACTAGCGGGAGGAGCAGATACGCAGTATTTT. It is translated as CASSLGLAGGADTQYF.